A single sample is the source of the 25 T cell receptor beta chains below, sequenced in a study of T cell responses to AZD1222 COVID-19 vaccine. Sequenced by immunoSEQ multiplex PCR; TCRdb stores in-frame clones only, minus some. The sample includes roughly 140,000 clones, approximately 86% of them seen just once. The material sequenced was peripheral blood, taken on day 0 of AZD1222 vaccination. The receptors shown here come from an adult in good health.

This chain connects TRBV9 to TRBJ2-7, with D possibly matching TRBD2 (6 bases). V was pared by 4 bases and J by 0 bases, with 14 bases between. The CDR3 covers 15 residues. Germline V gene sequence: CDR1 SGDLS, CDR2 YYNGEE. The CDR3 DNA is TGTGCCAGCAGCTATGCTAGCGAGAGCTCCTACGAGCAGTACTTC. It specifies CASSYASESSYEQYF.

This chain joins TRBV4-3 and TRBJ2-1, with D uncertain. CDR1 and CDR2 from the germline V gene are LGHNA and YSLEER. Trimming shortened V by 0 bases and J by 9 bases, and 9 bases separated the two germline ends. This CDR3 is 13 amino acids long. CDR3 amino acids: CASSQDGGPEQFF. CDR3 DNA: TGCGCCAGCAGCCAAGATGGTGGTCCTGAGCAGTTCTTC.

Remarks on this clone: The junction departs from the called germline gene at one end, perhaps through a read error. The chain uses TRBV10-1 and TRBJ1-3; D not resolved. This CDR3 has 13 amino acids. The germline V gene has CDR1 WNHNN and CDR2 SYGVQD (reference sequence). CDR3 DNA sequence: TGCGCCAGCAGGGCCGCCTCTGGGAACACCATATATTTT. It yields the protein CASRAASGNTIYF.

The genes are TRBV3-1 (or the pseudogene TRBV3-2) and TRBJ1-2; D not certain. This CDR3 is built from 16 residues. V shed 1 base and J shed 0 bases, with 12 bases lying between them. Germline V gene lookup returns CDR1 LGHDT and CDR2 YNNKEL (reference sequence). The CDR3 bases are TGTGCCAGCAGCCAAGGATGGCAGACCTCTAACTATGGCTACACCTTC. It codes for CASSQGWQTSNYGYTF.

This chain joins TRBV7-8 and TRBJ1-5; tentative D call: TRBD1 (5 bases). Germline values: CDR1 SGHVS, CDR2 FQNEAQ. The CDR3 consists of 18 residues. The V end lost 6 bases, the J end lost 6 bases, and 27 bases lay between the germline ends. The CDR3 DNA follows: TGTGCCAGCAGTTCACTAGCTGGGGGGAAGTCAGGTCTTCAGCCCCAGCATTTT. Amino acid sequence: CASSSLAGGKSGLQPQHF. The full variable domain, in which reference TRBV7-8 and TRBJ1-5 provide the parts outside the CDR3, is GAGVSQSPRYKVAKRGQDVALRCDPISGHVSLFWYQQALGQGPEFLTYFQNEAQLDKSGLPSDRFFAERPEGSVSTLKIQRTQQEDSAVYLCASSSLAGGKSGLQPQHFGDGTRLSIL.

CDR3 sequence: CASVDPNRGIPEAFF. In DNA form, the CDR3 reads TGTGCCAGCGTAGACCCGAACAGGGGGATACCTGAAGCTTTCTTT. The chain uses TRBV6-5 and TRBJ1-1, with 8 bases fitting TRBD1. The length of the CDR3 is 15 residues. The germline V gene encodes CDR1 MNHEY and CDR2 SVGAGI. Trimming at V came to 8 bases and at J to 6 bases, leaving 14 bases not matched to a gene.

The chain couples TRBV27 to TRBJ2-1, with 7 nucleotides matching TRBD1. Germline CDR1 is MNHEY and CDR2 is SMNVEV (reference sequence). There are 17 residues in the CDR3. J gave up 5 bases and V 0 bases, and 10 bases lay outside the gene matches. DNA for the CDR3: TGTGCCAGCAGTTTATCCATCGGGGACAGTGCAGACAATGAGCAGTTCTTC. Translating gives CASSLSIGDSADNEQFF.

The V and J genes are TRBV6-2 or TRBV6-3 and TRBJ1-2; a weak D match, TRBD1 (5 bases). Germline V gene lookup returns CDR1 MNHEY and CDR2 SVGEGT. The CDR3 is 19 residues long. The V end was cut by 2 bases, the J end by 2 bases, with 24 bases between. CDR3 in amino acids: CASSYGYEGKGRTNYGYTF. CDR3 sequence (DNA): TGTGCCAGCAGTTACGGATACGAGGGGAAAGGTCGAACCAACTATGGCTACACCTTC.

The gene calls are TRBV3-1 (or the pseudogene TRBV3-2) and TRBJ1-2, with 9 positions matching TRBD1. V lost 5 bases and J lost 5; bases outside the gene matches: 9. This CDR3 comprises 15 residues. Germline V CDR1 and CDR2: LGHDT, YNNKEL (reference sequence). CDR3 nucleotide sequence: TGTGCCAGCAGCTCCCGGGACAGGGAAAAATATGGCTACACCTTC. Protein: CASSSRDREKYGYTF.

This clone was recorded only once. This sequence joins TRBV30 and TRBJ1-3, with TRBD1 identical over 10 bases. J lost 3 bases, V lost 2 bases, and 7 bases had no gene match. There are 16 residues in the CDR3. Germline loops: CDR1 GTSNPN, CDR2 SVGIG (reference sequence). The CDR3 nucleotides read TGTGCCTGGAGTAAGGGACAGGGGCTTGGTGGAAACACCATATATTTT. This codes for CAWSKGQGLGGNTIYF.

V and J are TRBV3-1 (or the pseudogene TRBV3-2) and TRBJ2-3, with 9 positions matching TRBD2. The CDR3 has 16 amino acids. J was trimmed by 4 bases and V by 4 bases; bases with no gene match: 9. In germline, CDR1 is LGHDT, CDR2 YNNKEL (reference sequence). CDR3 sequence (DNA): TGTGCCAGCAGCCCCCAGGTCGGACTAGCGCCAGATACGCAGTATTTT. Its translation: CASSPQVGLAPDTQYF.

The chain recombines TRBV7-2 with TRBJ2-7; TRBD2 might be the D (5 bases). In germline, CDR1 is SGHTA, CDR2 FQGNSA. Deletions cut 3 bases from V and 0 bases from J, with 12 bases between. This CDR3 region has 15 residues. The CDR3 sequence: CASSFGLASSYEQYF. The CDR3 DNA reads TGTGCCAGCAGCTTCGGACTTGCGAGCTCCTACGAGCAGTACTTC.

The chain links TRBV19 to TRBJ1-2; 9 nucleotides line up with TRBD1. CDR1 is LNHDA, CDR2 SQIVND, per germline (reference sequence). The V segment lost 4 bases and the J segment 8 bases; nucleotides outside the gene matches: 11. The CDR3 is 15 amino acids. The CDR3 bases are TGTGCCAGTAGTAAGGGACAGGACAGGGGACCCGGCTACACCTTC. Residues: CASSKGQDRGPGYTF.

V and J are TRBV5-1 and TRBJ2-5; 11 positions match TRBD1. CDR3 length: 13 residues. After removal of 3 bases from V and 5 bases from J, the junction contained 0 bases not matched to a gene. Germline V lookup: CDR1 SGHRS, CDR2 YFSETQ. The CDR3 loop reads CASSWDRGETQYF. For the CDR3, the DNA is TGCGCCAGCAGCTGGGACAGGGGGGAGACCCAGTACTTC.

V is TRBV9 and J is TRBJ2-1; D not resolved. Germline V gives CDR1 SGDLS, CDR2 YYNGEE. This CDR3 has 12 amino acids. The V gene lost 0 bases and the J gene lost 11 bases, with 9 bases spanning the gap. The CDR3 loop reads CASSVEVGKQFF. CDR3 bases: TGTGCCAGCAGCGTAGAAGTGGGGAAGCAGTTCTTC.

The chain recombines TRBV28 with TRBJ1-2, with D tentatively TRBD1 (5 bases). The V and J ends lost 8 bases and 8 bases respectively, with 21 bases between them. The CDR3 totals 14 residues. Germline CDR1 is MDHEN and CDR2 is SYDVKM. CDR3 amino acids: CASERAPGTYGYTF. CDR3 DNA sequence: TGTGCCAGCGAGAGGGCCCCAGGGACCTACGGCTACACCTTC.

V gene TRBV28 combines with J gene TRBJ1-2; D unresolved. Germline loops: CDR1 MDHEN, CDR2 SYDVKM. V shed 3 bases and J shed 8 bases, with 13 bases lying between them. The CDR3 extends over 13 amino acids. This CDR3 is CASSFVRGMGYTF. As DNA, the CDR3 is TGTGCCAGCAGTTTTGTTCGAGGAATGGGCTACACCTTC.

V gene TRBV3-1 (or the pseudogene TRBV3-2) combines with J gene TRBJ2-6, with D uncertain. Looked up from germline, CDR1 is LGHDT and CDR2 is YNNKEL (reference sequence). The CDR3 spans 14 residues. Trimming took 4 bases from V and 0 from J, leaving 4 bases between them. The CDR3 sequence: CASSRGSGANVLTF. CDR3 nucleotide sequence: TGTGCCAGCAGCCGGGGCTCTGGGGCCAACGTCCTGACTTTC.

V gene TRBV24-1 combines with J gene TRBJ1-1; 10 positions match TRBD1. J was trimmed by 1 base and V by 2 bases; bases with no gene match: 9. This CDR3 has 18 amino acids. CDR1 and CDR2 from the germline V gene are KGHDR and SFDVKD. CDR3 coding DNA: TGTGCCACCAGTGATTCACGACAGGGGGCTATGGGGAACACTGAAGCTTTCTTT. As protein: CATSDSRQGAMGNTEAFF.

The V call is TRBV10-1, the J call TRBJ1-1; tentative D call: TRBD1 (6 bases). CDR1 WNHNN and CDR2 SYGVQD come from the germline V gene (reference sequence). Trimming cost V 6 bases and J 3 bases, with 14 bases left between them. The CDR3 totals 14 residues. CDR3 region: CASSMGDTDTEAFF. The CDR3 nucleotides read TGCGCCAGCAGCATGGGGGACACAGACACTGAAGCTTTCTTT.

The chain has TRBV19 and TRBJ2-1, with no clear D. Germline loops: CDR1 LNHDA, CDR2 SQIVND (reference sequence). The CDR3 extends over 14 amino acids. V lost 7 bases and J 4 bases, leaving 14 bases between the germline ends. The CDR3 sequence is CASTLGAVYNEQFF. In DNA form, the CDR3 reads TGTGCCAGTACCCTCGGCGCCGTGTACAATGAGCAGTTCTTC.

V usage is TRBV18 and J usage is TRBJ1-1; D gene unclear. Germline CDR1 KGHSH, CDR2 LQKENI. The germline V and J ends were trimmed by 3 bases and 11 bases, with 22 bases remaining between them. The CDR3 runs 15 residues. As DNA, the CDR3 is TGTGCCAGCTCACCGTCCGCCCGTCCCGGGCCCATGGCTTTCTTT. It encodes CASSPSARPGPMAFF. The variable domain in full, completed from reference TRBV18 and TRBJ1-1, reads NAGVMQNPRHLVRRRGQEARLRCSPMKGHSHVYWYRQLPEEGLKFMVYLQKENIIDESGMPKERFSAEFPKEGPSILRIQQVVRGDSAAYFCASSPSARPGPMAFFGQGTRLTVV.

This sequence joins TRBV19 and TRBJ2-7, with D maybe TRBD1 (6 bases). V lost 7 bases, J lost 6 bases, and 16 bases lay in between. The CDR3 has 13 amino acids. Germline values: CDR1 LNHDA, CDR2 SQIVND (reference sequence). This chain's CDR3 is CASTPGQSAEQYF. CDR3 coding DNA: TGTGCCAGTACCCCGGGACAATCGGCCGAGCAGTACTTC.

This chain uses TRBV9 with TRBJ2-3; D might be TRBD2 (6 bases). Trimming pared 0 bases from V and 8 bases from J, leaving 16 bases between. This CDR3 contains 15 residues. CDR1 SGDLS and CDR2 YYNGEE come from the germline V gene. The CDR3 DNA reads TGTGCCAGCAGCGTAGGAGGTGGGAGGACGGGTACGCAGTATTTT. It is translated as CASSVGGGRTGTQYF.

This chain links TRBV5-1 with TRBJ2-3; TRBD2 aligns across 7 bases. Germline V lookup: CDR1 SGHRS, CDR2 YFSETQ. V was clipped by 2 bases and J by 2 bases; unmatched bases: 5. CDR3 length: 15 residues. CDR3: CASSFGAGDTDTQYF. CDR3 nucleotides: TGCGCCAGCAGCTTCGGGGCGGGAGACACAGATACGCAGTATTTT.